This TCR beta chain derives from a study of metastatic and nonmetastatic thyroid tumors (TCRdb year 2020). Notes on the research overall: Repertoires were compared across peripheral blood and tumor or nodule tissue samples from malignant and benign thyroid patients. Summary of the overall study and its limitations: In both blood and tumor samples, malignant tumors were reported to have significantly higher TCR beta diversity than benign nodules.

No patient had received any treatment before thyroid surgery. Using T-cell receptor beta sequencing, the researchers looked back retrospectively at clinical samples from patients, gathered between about 2011 and 2019. Libraries were constructed by PCR. Sequencing took place on an Illumina HiSeq 4000. The TCR beta-chain CDR3 region of each patient was profiled by high-throughput sequencing. The published analysis was carried out like this. A classifier to discriminate distant-metastatic papillary thyroid cancer patients was built from CDR3 differences across clinicopathological groups. The Shannon index was used to assess repertoire diversity, and the Morisita-Horn index was used to assess tumor-blood repertoire similarity. TCRdb cleaned the public reads at Q25 with fastp, built clones with MiXCR and kept in-frame beta chains. The V and J calls were not made by the authors but by TCRdb's processing. The table for this sample lists 30,000 to 35,000 clones; about 32% of them were counted only once. The ten biggest clones cover 15% to 20% of the sample.

In the case of this clone: This clone's antigen is unknown. One base away there is no much larger clone; base qualities are not given.

Trimming takes 6 bases from V and 9 bases from J, and the germline ends sit 9 bases apart. The germline V gene yields ENHRY for CDR1 and SYGVKD for CDR2. The CDR3 measures 12 amino acids from cysteine to phenylalanine. The sequence is cut down to CDR3 DNA, 36 bases in frame from base 1. This sequence uses TRBV10-3 and TRBJ1-6, with a weak D call of TRBD1 (5 bases match). Sequenced: tumor tissue. The clonotype was recovered from a female donor with papillary thyroid cancer or a benign thyroid nodule (not recorded which). Some clones in this sample may be carry-over from other donors' samples. CDR3 reads: CAIRGEGSPLHF. The DNA is as follows: TGTGCCATCAGGGGGGAGGGTTCACCCCTCCACTTT.